This T cell receptor (beta chain) was obtained from a study of blood T cell repertoires in COVID-19. Overall study context: COVID-19 samples, acute and convalescent, were from the United States, Italy and Spain. T cells, B-cell-depleted T cells, or PBMCs provided the cDNA or gDNA that served as material.

Using immunoSEQ multiplex PCR, the repertoire was profiled, and TCRdb retains in-frame clones only, with some absent. Here the sample spans more than 150,000 clones, about 87% being singletons. Per the germline V gene, CDR1 is KGHSH and CDR2 is LQKENI. Trimming removed 2 bases from V and 4 bases from J; junction bases left unmatched: 4. This CDR3 has 15 amino acids. This TCR derives from a woman under 30 who had recovered from COVID-19. The chain joins TRBV18 to TRBJ1-4, with 7 bases lining up with TRBD1. The specimen was peripheral blood. The CDR3 loop is CASSPGTGDNEKLFF. CDR3 bases: TGTGCCAGCTCACCAGGTACAGGGGATAATGAAAAACTGTTTTTT.